The present T cell receptor beta chain was sequenced within a study of PD-L1 blockade in urothelial cancer. General study findings and limits: Where pretreatment blood TCR clonality fell below the median, better survival was predicted.

The CDR3 is 15 amino acids. Germline CDR1 and CDR2: ENHRY and SYGVKD. Germline trimming cut 0 bases from V and 8 bases from J; bases unmatched to any gene: 5. Details on this clone: Its antigen remains unidentified.

Stated time point: pretreatment peripheral blood. This table comes from immunoSEQ multiplex PCR, and its TCRdb copy is limited to in-frame clones, with some not included. The sample shows 130,000 or so clones, roughly 80% of them seen only once. The origin of this receptor is a man aged 45-65 years with urothelial cancer. The chain links TRBV10-3 to TRBJ1-4; 8 bases fit TRBD1. The input for sequencing was PBMCs, taken around atezolizumab (anti-PD-L1) treatment. CDR3 sequence (DNA): TGTGCCATCAGTGAGTCGGACAGGGTCGGGGAAAAACTGTTTTTT. This codes for CAISESDRVGEKLFF.